Following are 27 T cell receptor beta chains from one sample sequenced in a study of long-term antiretroviral therapy in people with HIV. Researchers report immunoSEQ v3.0 was run at survey level. Assay used: immunoSEQ multiplex PCR; TCRdb lists only in-frame clones, some missing. The table lists 14,000 or so clones, around 85% of them singletons. The material sequenced was unsorted PBMCs, taken just before starting antiretroviral therapy. These receptor sequences come from a man between 35 and 55 years old with HIV.

This sequence joins TRBV29-1 and TRBJ1-1; TRBD1 might be the D (5 bases). V dropped 7 bases and J dropped 5 bases, with 20 bases sitting between them. The CDR3 extends over 14 amino acids. Germline lookup yields CDR1 SQVTM and CDR2 ANQGSEA. The CDR3: CSGQLQGGRTEAFF. As DNA, the CDR3 is TGCAGCGGTCAACTTCAGGGAGGGCGGACTGAAGCTTTCTTT.

The chain recombines TRBV19 with TRBJ1-5; D is undetermined. V was cut by 7 bases and J by 4 bases, with 8 bases left in between. The germline CDR1 and CDR2 sequences are LNHDA and SQIVND (reference sequence). CDR3 length equals 12 residues. CDR3 nucleotides: TGTGCCAGTAATGATAAGAATCAGCCCCAGCATTTT. It is translated as CASNDKNQPQHF.

This chain joins TRBV30 and TRBJ2-7, with 9 bases that match TRBD2. Germline V gene lookup returns CDR1 GTSNPN and CDR2 SVGIG (reference sequence). This CDR3 is 14 amino acids long. J lost 6 bases, V lost 4 bases, and 10 bases had no gene match. CDR3 coding DNA: TGTGCCTGGAACATAGCGGGGGCGCTTGGCGAGCAGTACTTC. It translates to CAWNIAGALGEQYF.

This clone appeared a single time. The rearrangement links TRBV4-2 to TRBJ1-1, with 7 nucleotides matching TRBD1. J lost 3 bases, V lost 0 bases, and 10 bases had no gene match. The CDR3 runs 17 residues. CDR1 is LGHNA and CDR2 is YNFKEQ in the germline V gene. CDR3 amino acids: CASSQDTVGQGDTEAFF. In DNA form, the CDR3 reads TGTGCCAGCAGCCAAGATACTGTAGGGCAGGGGGACACTGAAGCTTTCTTT.

The chain uses TRBV4-1 and TRBJ2-7; D ambiguous. CDR1 and CDR2 (germline): MGHRA, YSYEKL. V was cut by 4 bases and J by 2 bases, with 12 bases left in between. This CDR3 comprises 14 residues. CDR3 nucleotide sequence: TGCGCCAGCAGCCGAACGCTCCCTCCCTACGAGCAGTACTTC. Its translation: CASSRTLPPYEQYF.

The chain joins TRBV5-8 to TRBJ2-3, with unresolved D. The V end lost 4 bases, the J end lost 2 bases, and 8 bases lay between the germline ends. Germline V lookup: CDR1 SGHTS, CDR2 YDEGEE. The CDR3 length is 13 residues. CDR3 nucleotides: TGTGCCAGCAGCCTTAGACACACAGATACGCAGTATTTT. The encoded protein is CASSLRHTDTQYF.

This sequence joins TRBV14 and TRBJ2-7; 8 positions agree with TRBD1. CDR1 is SGHDN, CDR2 FVKESK, per germline. Trimming took 1 base from V and 2 from J; bases not matched to a gene: 1. There are 14 residues in the CDR3. The CDR3 sequence is CASSQGTGTYEQYF. CDR3 DNA sequence: TGTGCCAGCAGCCAAGGGACAGGGACCTACGAGCAGTACTTC. Variable domain in full (rest from reference TRBV14 and TRBJ2-7): EAGVTQFPSHSVIEKGQTVTLRCDPISGHDNLYWYRRVMGKEIKFLLHFVKESKQDESGMPNNRFLAERTGGTYSTLKVQPAELEDSGVYFCASSQGTGTYEQYFGPGTRLTVT.

The gene calls are TRBV19 and TRBJ2-5; TRBD1 matches 8 bases. Germline V CDR1 and CDR2: LNHDA, SQIVND (reference sequence). V trimming: 2 bases; J trimming: 5 bases; junction bases outside the gene matches: 7. This CDR3 region has 15 residues. CDR3 sequence: CASSILQGVDETQYF. The CDR3 bases are TGTGCCAGTAGTATATTACAGGGGGTCGACGAGACCCAGTACTTC.

This chain connects TRBV30 to TRBJ1-4, with TRBD1 matching over 7 bases. V shed 4 bases and J 2 bases; nucleotides not matched to a gene: 4. This CDR3 has 14 residues. CDR1 and CDR2 from the germline V gene are GTSNPN and SVGIG (reference sequence). In DNA form, the CDR3 reads TGTGCCTGGAACAGGGGATCGACTAATGAAAAACTGTTTTTT. Its protein product is CAWNRGSTNEKLFF.

This sequence joins TRBV28 and TRBJ1-1, with no clear D. The germline CDR1 and CDR2 sequences are MDHEN and SYDVKM. The CDR3 totals 16 residues. Trimming pared 6 bases from V and 1 base from J, leaving 18 bases between. The CDR3 sequence: CASSRDRAPRNTEAFF. The CDR3 DNA follows: TGTGCCAGCAGCCGAGACCGCGCCCCGAGGAACACTGAAGCTTTCTTT. The variable domain in full, with the rest retrieved from reference TRBV28 and TRBJ1-1, is DVKVTQSSRYLVKRTGEKVFLECVQDMDHENMFWYRQDPGLGLRLIYFSYDVKMKEKGDIPEGYSVSREKKERFSLILESASTNQTSMYLCASSRDRAPRNTEAFFGQGTRLTVV.

V and J are TRBV2 and TRBJ2-4; TRBD1 matches at 10 bases. Germline assignment: CDR1 SNHLY and CDR2 FYNNEI. With 7 bases clipped from V and 6 bases from J, the junction kept 15 bases outside the gene matches. The CDR3 loop spans 17 amino acids. CDR3 DNA: TGTGCCAGCACCCTACCCGACAGGGGGCTTCATGGAAACATTCAGTACTTC. Amino acid sequence: CASTLPDRGLHGNIQYF.

V and J are TRBV9 and TRBJ2-5, with D uncertain. Germline V gene data show CDR1 as SGDLS and CDR2 as YYNGEE. The CDR3 is 15 residues long. V was clipped by 0 bases and J by 2 bases, with 11 bases between them. As DNA, the CDR3 is TGTGCCAGCAGCGTAGCGTGGGGTTCTCAAGAGACCCAGTACTTC. As protein: CASSVAWGSQETQYF.

In this sample, this clone turned up once. The chain carries TRBV5-6 and TRBJ2-1; D may be TRBD2 (6 bases). This CDR3 comprises 13 residues. V was trimmed by 4 bases and J by 5 bases, leaving 10 bases between them. CDR1 is SGHDT and CDR2 is YYEEEE in the germline V gene. CDR3 in amino acids: CASSRGTHNEQFF. The DNA for the CDR3 is TGTGCCAGCAGCCGAGGGACTCACAATGAGCAGTTCTTC.

Within the sample, this clone is medium-sized. The rearrangement links TRBV2 to TRBJ2-7, with D perhaps being TRBD1 or TRBD2 (5 bases each). Germline lookup yields CDR1 SNHLY and CDR2 FYNNEI. Trimming cost V 10 bases and J 6 bases, with 19 bases left between them. The CDR3 sequence is 13 residues long. The CDR3 DNA is TGTGCCACAAATCGGGACCTACCCCTCGAGCAGTACTTC. Translation gives CATNRDLPLEQYF.

This sequence joins TRBV28 and TRBJ1-4; no definite D call. Trimming pared 8 bases from V and 7 bases from J, leaving 5 bases between. This CDR3 spans 10 amino acids. From germline, CDR1 is MDHEN and CDR2 SYDVKM. The CDR3 DNA reads as TGTGCCAGCGGGGTTGAAAAACTGTTTTTT. This gives the protein CASGVEKLFF.

Here the CDR3 reads CASSSGSALSGNTIYF. The CDR3 region has the DNA TGTGCCAGCAGTTCCGGGTCGGCCCTCTCTGGAAACACCATATATTTT. The chain links TRBV6-5 to TRBJ1-3; D uncertain. CDR1 MNHEY and CDR2 SVGAGI come from the germline V gene. V was trimmed by 4 bases and J by 0 bases, leaving 13 bases between them. This CDR3 is built from 16 residues.

V gene TRBV30 combines with J gene TRBJ2-3, with D perhaps TRBD1 (6 bases). The CDR3 has 15 residues. Germline V gene lookup returns CDR1 GTSNPN and CDR2 SVGIG (reference sequence). V lost 2 bases and J 2 bases, leaving 14 bases between the germline ends. The CDR3 DNA reads TGTGCCTGGAGTCCAGCTTGGGGACACACAGATACGCAGTATTTT. As protein: CAWSPAWGHTDTQYF.

This clone was found once. This chain uses TRBV7-9 with TRBJ2-3; D gene uncertain. V lost 4 bases, J lost 0 bases, and 11 bases lay in between. CDR3 length: 15 amino acids. In germline, CDR1 is SEHNR, CDR2 FQNEAQ (reference sequence). The CDR3 spells CASSSLGISTDTQYF. The CDR3 nucleotides read TGTGCCAGCAGCTCGTTGGGGATAAGCACAGATACGCAGTATTTT. The full variable domain, with the rest looked up from reference TRBV7-9 and TRBJ2-3, is DTGVSQNPRHKITKRGQNVTFRCDPISEHNRLYWYRQTLGQGPEFLTYFQNEAQLEKSRLLSDRFSAERPKGSFSTLEIQRTEQGDSAMYLCASSSLGISTDTQYFGPGTRLTVL.

This clone came up once. The chain uses TRBV28 and TRBJ1-1; 7 nucleotides match TRBD1. The CDR3 has 17 residues. Germline CDR1 is MDHEN and CDR2 is SYDVKM. With V trimmed by 4 bases and J by 0 bases, 11 bases remained unmatched. CDR3 in DNA: TGTGCCAGCAGTTCTACCCGACAGGGCCCCCTGAACACTGAAGCTTTCTTT. Amino acids: CASSSTRQGPLNTEAFF.

This chain joins TRBV6-1 and TRBJ1-5; no clear D gene. V lost 5 bases and J lost 1, with 12 bases in between. CDR3 length: 15 residues. Germline CDR1 and CDR2: MNHNS and SASEGT. The CDR3 coding sequence is TGTGCCAGCAGTTCCCATGTTAGAAGCAATCAGCCCCAGCATTTT. Its protein is CASSSHVRSNQPQHF.

The V gene is TRBV29-1, the J gene TRBJ2-1; D perhaps matches TRBD2 (5 bases). The germline CDR1 and CDR2 sequences are SQVTM and ANQGSEA. The CDR3 has 11 residues. Trimming took off 1 base at V and 8 bases at J, with 6 bases between the two ends. CDR3 amino acids: CSVEGRYEQFF. DNA for the CDR3: TGCAGCGTTGAAGGGAGGTATGAGCAGTTCTTC.

The gene calls are TRBV30 and TRBJ1-6; tentative D call: TRBD1 (6 bases). Trimming left V 4 bases short and J 0 bases short, with 19 bases between. Per the germline V gene, CDR1 is GTSNPN and CDR2 is SVGIG (reference sequence). The CDR3 is 18 residues long. DNA for the CDR3: TGTGCCTGGAACCCGCCGCTTACAGGGCCCTCCTATAATTCACCCCTCCACTTT. This codes for CAWNPPLTGPSYNSPLHF.

CDR3 protein: CASSLTPKTGGYEQYF. The CDR3 region has the DNA TGCGCCAGCAGCCTGACCCCCAAGACAGGGGGCTACGAGCAGTACTTC. The genes are TRBV5-1 and TRBJ2-7; 9 bases fit TRBD1. The CDR3 runs 16 residues. Trimming at V came to 4 bases and at J to 3 bases, leaving 11 bases not matched to a gene. Per germline, CDR1 SGHRS and CDR2 YFSETQ.

This clone was seen a handful of times. The chain recombines TRBV10-2 with TRBJ2-7, with a weak D call TRBD2 (5 bases). CDR1 and CDR2 from the germline V gene are WSHSY and SAAADI. The CDR3 sequence is 14 residues long. Between the trimmed V and J ends, which lost 5 bases and 0 bases, there was a span of 11 bases. The CDR3 loop is CASSRLGGSYEQYF. CDR3 in DNA: TGCGCCAGCAGTCGACTCGGAGGCTCCTACGAGCAGTACTTC.

The V gene is TRBV14, the J gene TRBJ2-7, with TRBD1 identical over 7 bases. The ends lost 4 bases at V and 0 bases at J; junction bases unmatched: 6. The germline gives CDR1 SGHDN, CDR2 FVKESK. The CDR3 consists of 15 residues. CDR3 nucleotides: TGTGCCAGCAGCCCGGGACAGCGATACTCCTACGAGCAGTACTTC. Its translation: CASSPGQRYSYEQYF.

The rearrangement uses TRBV30 and TRBJ2-3; 8 nucleotides align to TRBD2. The CDR3 length is 15 residues. CDR1 and CDR2 (germline): GTSNPN, SVGIG (reference sequence). V lost 0 bases and J lost 6; bases outside the gene matches: 8. The CDR3 region is CAWSVGLAGVDTQYF. CDR3 sequence (DNA): TGTGCCTGGAGTGTTGGACTAGCCGGGGTTGATACGCAGTATTTT.

In DNA form, the CDR3 reads TGTGCCAGCAGCCCAGGGGCTAGCACCTACAATGAGCAGTTCTTC. Protein sequence: CASSPGASTYNEQFF. The rearrangement links TRBV4-2 to TRBJ2-1; tentative D call: TRBD1 (6 bases). CDR1 is LGHNA and CDR2 is YNFKEQ in the germline V gene. The V end lost 4 bases, the J end lost 2 bases, and 12 bases lay between the germline ends. The CDR3 is 15 amino acids.